This record looks at one T cell receptor (beta chain) sequence and its context. Its matching antigen is unknown. The data stem from a study of T cell responses to AZD1222 COVID-19 vaccine. Clones were read by immunoSEQ multiplex PCR, and TCRdb kept only the in-frame ones, dropping some. This table holds around 95,000 clones, about 89% found once. The germline gives CDR1 MNHNS, CDR2 SASEGT. V lost 6 bases, J lost 7 bases, and 13 bases lay in between. There are 13 residues in the CDR3. General study results and limits: The CD4 TCRs associated with vaccination extended across spike and predominated at 160-218 and 743-854. Spike-specific TCR depth and breadth grew after two AZD1222 doses. Baseline seropositives among AZD1222 recipients totaled only six. Among the donors, most were white British and more were female, and clonal diversity was possibly underestimated.

This specimen consisted of peripheral blood, obtained on day 0 of MenACWY control vaccination. The chain has TRBV6-1 and TRBJ1-3; D is possibly TRBD1 (5 bases). This TCR was recovered from an adult in good health. The DNA for the CDR3 is TGTGCCAGCAGCCTGACAGTAGGGAACACCATATATTTT. Translation gives CASSLTVGNTIYF.